A selection of T cell receptor beta chains follows, all from one sample in a study of blood T cell repertoires in COVID-19. The table came from immunoSEQ multiplex PCR; TCRdb's copy has only in-frame clones and leaves some out. Among 55,000 to 80,000 clones listed, around 83% were seen once. The sequenced material came from peripheral blood. The receptor set was obtained from a human donor in a cohort sampled during active COVID-19. CDR3s include the opening cysteine and the closing phenylalanine or tryptophan. The D gene is left open where the match is weak. Size is omitted from some rows. Given values are once, few, many or a class for expanded clones.

TRBV6-1	.	.	TRBJ1-2	TGTGCCAGCAGTGAATGGGCAGGGGATGGCTACACCTTC	CASSEWAGDGYTF
TRBV9	.	TRBD2	TRBJ2-1	TGTGCCAGCAGCGTCGGGACTAGCACCTCTCATGAGCAGTTCTTC	CASSVGTSTSHEQFF
TRBV10-3	.	.	TRBJ2-1	TGTGCCATCAGTGAGGGCGACAGGCACAATGAGCAGTTCTTC	CAISEGDRHNEQFF
TRBV5-5	.	TRBD2	TRBJ2-7	TGTGCCAGCAGCTTCCGCGGGCTAGCGGGAGCGGAGCAGTACTTC	CASSFRGLAGAEQYF
TRBV3-1/TRBV3-2	.	.	TRBJ2-1	TGTGCCAGCAGCTACCTGGCGGGACATGAGCAGTTCTTC	CASSYLAGHEQFF
TRBV12-3/TRBV12-4	.	.	TRBJ2-7	TGTGCCAGCAGTCAAGGACTGCCTAAGTACTTC	CASSQGLPKYF
TRBV19	.	TRBD2	TRBJ2-2	TGTGCCAGTAGTACTAGCGGGATCGGGACCGGGGAGCTGTTTTTT	CASSTSGIGTGELFF
TRBV6-1	.	TRBD2	TRBJ2-3	TGTGCCAGCAGTGAAGCAGGGGGACTAGCGGGAAGGGATACGCAGTATTTT	CASSEAGGLAGRDTQYF
TRBV7-2	.	.	TRBJ1-5	TGTGCCAGCAGCTTAGTCCTAGATCAGCCCCAGCATTTT	CASSLVLDQPQHF
TRBV10-3	.	TRBD1	TRBJ2-7	TGTGCCATCAGTGAGAGAGACAGGGCCTACCTCTACGAGCAGTACTTC	CAISERDRAYLYEQYF
TRBV7-8	.	.	TRBJ1-3	TGTGCCAGCAGCCCGAGGAGCCTCTCTGGAAACACCATATATTTT	CASSPRSLSGNTIYF
TRBV2	.	.	TRBJ2-1	TGTGCCAGCCACAGGCAGTCCGGAGCCCATGAGCAGTTCTTC	CASHRQSGAHEQFF
TRBV30	.	.	TRBJ1-4	TGTGCCTGGAGTGGAACCTCGGGGGAAAAACTGTTTTTT	CAWSGTSGEKLFF
TRBV19	.	TRBD2	TRBJ2-3	TGTGCCAGCTCCCGGGTATTAGCGGGGGGTCCCACAGATACGCAGTATTTT	CASSRVLAGGPTDTQYF
TRBV18	.	.	TRBJ2-3	TGTGCCAGCTCACCACCCAGGACAGCAAGCACAGATACGCAGTATTTT	CASSPPRTASTDTQYF
TRBV12-3/TRBV12-4	once	.	TRBJ1-1	TGTGCCAGCAGTTTGGGAGGGTGGGGTGAAGCTTTCTTT	CASSLGGWGEAFF
TRBV19	few	TRBD1	TRBJ1-6	TGTGCCAGTAGTACGACAGGGGATAATTCACCCCTCCACTTT	CASSTTGDNSPLHF
TRBV27	.	.	TRBJ2-5	TGTGCCAGCAGTCCGCGGTGGGGGGACCAAGAGACCCAGTACTTC	CASSPRWGDQETQYF
TRBV20-1	.	.	TRBJ2-5	TGCAGTGCCAGTGCCCGGCAGAGGATAGGGGGGACCCAGTACTTC	CSASARQRIGGTQYF
TRBV3-1/TRBV3-2	.	TRBD2	TRBJ2-1	TGTGCCAGCAGCTTCGGACTAGCGGGAGCCTACAATGAGCAGTTCTTC	CASSFGLAGAYNEQFF
TRBV7-9	.	TRBD1	TRBJ1-2	TGTGCCAGCAGCTTACAGGGACAGGTTATAAAGTACACCTTC	CASSLQGQVIKYTF
TRBV29-1	.	TRBD1	TRBJ2-5	TGCAGCGTATACGGGACAGGCGGGCGCGGAGAGACCCAGTACTTC	CSVYGTGGRGETQYF
TRBV11-2	.	TRBD1	TRBJ2-5	TGTGCCAGCTCTTTTGGGGACAGTTCGTTTAAAGGGGTGGGGACCCAGTACTTC	CASSFGDSSFKGVGTQYF
TRBV30	.	TRBD1	TRBJ2-3	TGTGCCTGGAGTGTAGGACAGGGGACCACAGATACGCAGTATTTT	CAWSVGQGTTDTQYF
TRBV7-6	.	.	TRBJ1-5	TGTGCCAGCAGCTTAGAATGGGGGCTCGGTCAGCCCCAGCATTTT	CASSLEWGLGQPQHF
TRBV5-1	.	TRBD2	TRBJ2-3	TGCGCCAGCAGCTACACCATAGCGGGGGTAGGGGATACGCAGTATTTT	CASSYTIAGVGDTQYF
TRBV5-1	once	.	TRBJ2-5	TGCGCCAGCAGCTTGGAAGGGGCGAGCCGCCAAGAGACCCAGTACTTC	CASSLEGASRQETQYF
TRBV7-8	.	.	TRBJ2-1	TGTGCCAGCAGCCCTCGGTCGGCAGGGGGGAGAGATGAGCAGTTCTTC	CASSPRSAGGRDEQFF
TRBV7-3	.	.	TRBJ2-3	TGTGCCAGCAGCTTAATCCCCTCGACAGATACGCAGTATTTT	CASSLIPSTDTQYF
TRBV6-1	medium-sized	.	TRBJ1-3	TGTGCCAGCAGTGAACAGACAGGCGGAAACACCATATATTTT	CASSEQTGGNTIYF
TRBV3-1/TRBV3-2	few	.	TRBJ2-7	TGTGCCAGCAGCCCATTCACAGGCTACGAGCAGTACTTC	CASSPFTGYEQYF
TRBV14	.	TRBD2	TRBJ2-5	TGTGCCAGCAGCCAAGAACCAGCGGGGGTGGGAAGACAGTACTTC	CASSQEPAGVGRQYF
TRBV2	.	TRBD1	TRBJ2-7	TGTGCCAGCAGTGGTGGACAGGAATACGAGCAGTACTTC	CASSGGQEYEQYF
TRBV19	.	.	TRBJ1-1	TGTGCCAGTAGTCACTCTAGAGGTAACACTGAAGCTTTCTTT	CASSHSRGNTEAFF
TRBV11-1	.	.	TRBJ2-3	TGTGCCAGCCTGCCAGGGGTGTATACGCAGTATTTT	CASLPGVYTQYF
TRBV13	few	.	TRBJ2-3	TGTGCCAGCGGGTCTAGCATCACCACAGATACGCAGTATTTT	CASGSSITTDTQYF
TRBV7-6	many	.	TRBJ1-1	TGTGCCAGCAGCCCGGGGTCGAACACTGAAGCTTTCTTT	CASSPGSNTEAFF
TRBV5-4	.	.	TRBJ1-1	TGTGCCAGCAGCCCCTACCAGAACACTGAAGCTTTCTTT	CASSPYQNTEAFF
TRBV5-4	.	TRBD2	TRBJ2-2	TGTGCCAGCAGCTCTAGCGGGGCACCCGGGGAGCTGTTTTTT	CASSSSGAPGELFF
TRBV27	.	.	TRBJ1-5	TGTGCCAGCAGTCCTTTTGGGGGGGGTAGCAATCAGCCCCAGCATTTT	CASSPFGGGSNQPQHF
TRBV30	.	.	TRBJ1-6	TGTGCCTGGAGTACACTAAAGAGCTCCTATAATTCACCCCTCCACTTT	CAWSTLKSSYNSPLHF
TRBV19	.	TRBD1	TRBJ1-5	TGTGCCAGTAAGGGGTCGCAGGGGGCCCAGCCCCAGCATTTT	CASKGSQGAQPQHF
TRBV5-1	few	.	TRBJ2-1	TGCGCCAGCAGCTTGGGGGACACTTACAATGAGCAGTTCTTC	CASSLGDTYNEQFF
TRBV11-2	once	TRBD1	TRBJ2-7	TGTGCCAGCAGCTTAGAATGGGGGACAGATTCCTACGAGCAGTACTTC	CASSLEWGTDSYEQYF
TRBV5-1	.	TRBD1	TRBJ1-1	TGCGCCAGCAGCTTAGGCGACAGGGCCCCTGAAGCTTTCTTT	CASSLGDRAPEAFF
TRBV28	.	.	TRBJ2-3	TGTGCCAGCAGTCCCCAGGCAGATACGCAGTATTTT	CASSPQADTQYF
TRBV15	.	TRBD1	TRBJ2-7	TGTGCCACCAGTATACAACCGGGACAGGGGTTCGAGCAGTACTTC	CATSIQPGQGFEQYF